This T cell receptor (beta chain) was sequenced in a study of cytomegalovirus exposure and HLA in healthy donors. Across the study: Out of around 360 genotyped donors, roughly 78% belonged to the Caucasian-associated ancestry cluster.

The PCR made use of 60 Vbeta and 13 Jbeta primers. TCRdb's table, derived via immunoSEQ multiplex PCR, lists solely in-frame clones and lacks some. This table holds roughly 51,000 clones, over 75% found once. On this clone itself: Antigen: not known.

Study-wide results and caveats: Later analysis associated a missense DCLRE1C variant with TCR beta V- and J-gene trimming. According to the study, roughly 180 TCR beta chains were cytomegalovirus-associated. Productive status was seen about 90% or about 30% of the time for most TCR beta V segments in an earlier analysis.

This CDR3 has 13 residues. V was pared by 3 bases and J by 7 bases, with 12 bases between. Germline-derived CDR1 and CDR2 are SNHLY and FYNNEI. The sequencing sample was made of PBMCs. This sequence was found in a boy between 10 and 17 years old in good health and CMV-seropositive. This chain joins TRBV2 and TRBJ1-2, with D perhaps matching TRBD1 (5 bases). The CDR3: CASSEGIRVGYTF. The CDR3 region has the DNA TGTGCCAGCAGTGAGGGCATCAGGGTTGGCTACACCTTC.